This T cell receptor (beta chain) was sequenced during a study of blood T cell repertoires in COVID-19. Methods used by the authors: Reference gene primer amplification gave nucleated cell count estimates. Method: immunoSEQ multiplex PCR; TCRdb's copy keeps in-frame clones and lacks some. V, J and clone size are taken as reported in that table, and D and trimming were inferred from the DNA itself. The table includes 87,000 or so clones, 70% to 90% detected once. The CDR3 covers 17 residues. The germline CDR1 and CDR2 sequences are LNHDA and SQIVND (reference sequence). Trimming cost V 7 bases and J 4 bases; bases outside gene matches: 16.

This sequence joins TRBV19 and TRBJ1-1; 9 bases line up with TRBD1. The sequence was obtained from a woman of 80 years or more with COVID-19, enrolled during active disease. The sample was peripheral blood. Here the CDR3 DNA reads TGTGCCAGTAAACGATTTTCTTCAGGGACAGGGCGCACTGAAGCTTTCTTT. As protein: CASKRFSSGTGRTEAFF.